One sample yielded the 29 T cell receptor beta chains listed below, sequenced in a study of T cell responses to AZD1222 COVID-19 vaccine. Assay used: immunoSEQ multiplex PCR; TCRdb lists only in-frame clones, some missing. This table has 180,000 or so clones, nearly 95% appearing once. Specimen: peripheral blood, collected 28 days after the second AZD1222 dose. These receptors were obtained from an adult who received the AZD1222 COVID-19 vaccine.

The CDR3 DNA reads as TGTGCCAGCAGTCAAGACACGAACACTGAAGCTTTCTTT. Amino acids: CASSQDTNTEAFF. This rearrangement joins TRBV9 to TRBJ1-1; D call uncertain. Germline V gene sequence: CDR1 SGDLS, CDR2 YYNGEE. The ends were cut back, 5 bases at V and 1 base at J, with 9 bases in the middle. CDR3 length: 13 residues.

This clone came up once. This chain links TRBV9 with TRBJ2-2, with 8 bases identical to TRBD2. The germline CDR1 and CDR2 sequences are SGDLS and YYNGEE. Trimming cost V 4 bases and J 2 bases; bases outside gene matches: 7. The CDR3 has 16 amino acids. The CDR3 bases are TGTGCCAGCAGCTACAAAGCGGGGGCAAACACCGGGGAGCTGTTTTTT. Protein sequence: CASSYKAGANTGELFF.

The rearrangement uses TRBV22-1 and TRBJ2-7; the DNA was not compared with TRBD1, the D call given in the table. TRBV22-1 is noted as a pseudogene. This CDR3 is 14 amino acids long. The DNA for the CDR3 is TGTCCTGGGAGTTACGGGACAGGGGAGGACGAGCAGTACTTC. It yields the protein CPGSYGTGEDEQYF.

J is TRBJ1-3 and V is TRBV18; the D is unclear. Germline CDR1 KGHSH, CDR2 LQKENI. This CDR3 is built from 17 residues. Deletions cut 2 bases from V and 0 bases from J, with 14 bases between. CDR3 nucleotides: TGTGCCAGCTCACCAGAAATTAACCGCTACTCTGGAAACACCATATATTTT. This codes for CASSPEINRYSGNTIYF.

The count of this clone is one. CDR3 sequence (DNA): TGCGCCAGCAGCAAGACCGCCCCGGATGAAAAACTGTTTTTT. This encodes CASSKTAPDEKLFF. The chain uses TRBV5-1 and TRBJ1-4; D is undetermined. The V end lost 4 bases, the J end lost 6 bases, and 13 bases lay between the germline ends. Germline CDR1 is SGHRS and CDR2 is YFSETQ. This CDR3 contains 14 residues.

CDR3 region: CASSPGGGSEETQYF. CDR3 bases: TGCGCCAGCAGCCCTGGGGGTGGTTCAGAAGAGACCCAGTACTTC. The J gene is TRBJ2-5, the V gene TRBV5-1; TRBD1 or TRBD2 may be the D gene (5 bases each). Germline V gene data show CDR1 as SGHRS and CDR2 as YFSETQ. CDR3 length: 15 amino acids. V lost 4 bases and J 3 bases, leaving 16 bases between the germline ends.

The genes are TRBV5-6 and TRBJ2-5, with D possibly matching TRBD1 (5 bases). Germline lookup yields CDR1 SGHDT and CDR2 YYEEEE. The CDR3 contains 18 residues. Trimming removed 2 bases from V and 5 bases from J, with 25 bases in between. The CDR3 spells CASSLEISAGHLGETQYF. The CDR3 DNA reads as TGTGCCAGCAGCTTAGAGATCTCGGCAGGGCACTTGGGGGAGACCCAGTACTTC.

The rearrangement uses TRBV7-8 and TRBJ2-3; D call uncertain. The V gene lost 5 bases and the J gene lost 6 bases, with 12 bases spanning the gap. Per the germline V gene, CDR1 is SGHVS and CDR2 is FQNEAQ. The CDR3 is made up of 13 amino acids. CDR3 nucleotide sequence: TGTGCCAGCAGCGCCTCTGAAACGGATACGCAGTATTTT. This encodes CASSASETDTQYF. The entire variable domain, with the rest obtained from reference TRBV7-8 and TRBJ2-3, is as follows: GAGVSQSPRYKVAKRGQDVALRCDPISGHVSLFWYQQALGQGPEFLTYFQNEAQLDKSGLPSDRFFAERPEGSVSTLKIQRTQQEDSAVYLCASSASETDTQYFGPGTRLTVL.

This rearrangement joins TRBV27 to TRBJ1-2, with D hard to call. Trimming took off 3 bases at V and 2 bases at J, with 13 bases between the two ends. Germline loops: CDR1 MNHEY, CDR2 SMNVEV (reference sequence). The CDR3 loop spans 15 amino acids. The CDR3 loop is CASSFSPTGNYGYTF. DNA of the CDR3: TGTGCCAGCAGTTTCTCCCCGACGGGGAACTATGGCTACACCTTC.

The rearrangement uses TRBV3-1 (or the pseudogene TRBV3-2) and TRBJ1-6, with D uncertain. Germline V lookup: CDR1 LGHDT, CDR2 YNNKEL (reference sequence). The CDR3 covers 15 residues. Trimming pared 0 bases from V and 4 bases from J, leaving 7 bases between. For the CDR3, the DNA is TGTGCCAGCAGCCAAGATCACACTTATAATTCACCCCTCCACTTT. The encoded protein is CASSQDHTYNSPLHF.

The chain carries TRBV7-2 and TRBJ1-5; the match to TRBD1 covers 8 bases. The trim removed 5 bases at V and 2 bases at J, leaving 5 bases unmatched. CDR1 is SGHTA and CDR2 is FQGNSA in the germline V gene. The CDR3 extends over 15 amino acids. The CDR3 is CASSPQGAGNQPQHF. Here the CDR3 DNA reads TGTGCCAGCAGCCCGCAGGGGGCTGGCAATCAGCCCCAGCATTTT.

The CDR3 DNA is TGTGCCACAGGCCCGAGGGGATCCTACAATGAGCAGTTCTTC. As protein: CATGPRGSYNEQFF. The gene calls are TRBV6-5 and TRBJ2-1; D may be TRBD1 or TRBD2 (5 bases each). CDR3 length: 14 amino acids. CDR1 and CDR2 from the germline V gene are MNHEY and SVGAGI. V was trimmed by 10 bases and J by 1 base, leaving 14 bases between them.

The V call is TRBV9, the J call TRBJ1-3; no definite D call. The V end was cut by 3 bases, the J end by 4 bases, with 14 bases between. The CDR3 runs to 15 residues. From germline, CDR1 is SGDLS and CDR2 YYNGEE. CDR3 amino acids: CASSGRTNPGNTIYF. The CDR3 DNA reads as TGTGCCAGCAGCGGCCGGACGAACCCGGGAAACACCATATATTTT.

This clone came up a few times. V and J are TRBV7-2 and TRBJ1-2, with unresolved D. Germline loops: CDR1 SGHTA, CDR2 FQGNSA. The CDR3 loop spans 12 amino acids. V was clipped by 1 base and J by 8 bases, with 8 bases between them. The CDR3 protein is CASSLEVGGYTF. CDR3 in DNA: TGTGCCAGCAGCTTAGAGGTTGGCGGCTACACCTTC.

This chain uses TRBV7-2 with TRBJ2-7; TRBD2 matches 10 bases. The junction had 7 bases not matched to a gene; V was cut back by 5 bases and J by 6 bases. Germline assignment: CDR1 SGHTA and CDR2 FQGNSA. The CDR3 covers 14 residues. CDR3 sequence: CASSPSGGEGEQYF. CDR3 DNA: TGTGCCAGCAGCCCAAGCGGGGGGGAGGGCGAGCAGTACTTC.

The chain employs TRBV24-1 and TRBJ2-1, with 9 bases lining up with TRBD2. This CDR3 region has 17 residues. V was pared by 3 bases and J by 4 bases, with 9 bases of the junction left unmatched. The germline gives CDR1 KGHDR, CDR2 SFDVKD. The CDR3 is CATSDNRLAEKYNEQFF. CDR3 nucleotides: TGTGCCACCAGTGATAACCGACTAGCGGAAAAATACAATGAGCAGTTCTTC.

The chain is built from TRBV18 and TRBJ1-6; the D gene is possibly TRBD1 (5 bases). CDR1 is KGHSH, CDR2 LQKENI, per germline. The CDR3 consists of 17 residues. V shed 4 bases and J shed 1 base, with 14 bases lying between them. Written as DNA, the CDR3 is TGTGCCAGCTCACAAAGCCCAGGGAGGTCCTATAATTCACCCCTCCACTTT. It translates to CASSQSPGRSYNSPLHF.

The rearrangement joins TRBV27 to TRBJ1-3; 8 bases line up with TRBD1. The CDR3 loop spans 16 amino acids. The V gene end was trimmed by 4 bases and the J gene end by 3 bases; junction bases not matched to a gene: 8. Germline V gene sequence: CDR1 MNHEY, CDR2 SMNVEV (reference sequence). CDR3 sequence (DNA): TGTGCCAGCAGTTCTGCCTATACAGGGGGTGGAAACACCATATATTTT. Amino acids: CASSSAYTGGGNTIYF.

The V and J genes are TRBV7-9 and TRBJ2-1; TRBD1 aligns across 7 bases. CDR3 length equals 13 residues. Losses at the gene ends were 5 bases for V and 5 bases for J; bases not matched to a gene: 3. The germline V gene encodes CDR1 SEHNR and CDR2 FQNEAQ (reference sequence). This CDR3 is CASSIGQDNEQFF. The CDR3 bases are TGTGCCAGCAGCATAGGACAGGACAATGAGCAGTTCTTC.

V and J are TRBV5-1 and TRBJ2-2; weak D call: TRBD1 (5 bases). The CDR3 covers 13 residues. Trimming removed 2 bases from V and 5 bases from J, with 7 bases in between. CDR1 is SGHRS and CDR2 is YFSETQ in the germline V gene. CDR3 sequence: CASSFDRTGELFF. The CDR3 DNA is TGCGCCAGCAGCTTCGACAGAACCGGGGAGCTGTTTTTT. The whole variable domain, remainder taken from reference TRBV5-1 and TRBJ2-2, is KAGVTQTPRYLIKTRGQQVTLSCSPISGHRSVSWYQQTPGQGLQFLFEYFSETQRNKGNFPGRFSGRQFSNSRSEMNVSTLELGDSALYLCASSFDRTGELFFGEGSRLTVL.

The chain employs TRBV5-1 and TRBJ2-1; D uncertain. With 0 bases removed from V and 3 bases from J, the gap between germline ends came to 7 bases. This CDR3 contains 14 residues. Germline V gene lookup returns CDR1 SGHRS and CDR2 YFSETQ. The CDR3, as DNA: TGCGCCAGCAGCTTGGACACTTACTACAATGAGCAGTTCTTC. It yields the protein CASSLDTYYNEQFF.

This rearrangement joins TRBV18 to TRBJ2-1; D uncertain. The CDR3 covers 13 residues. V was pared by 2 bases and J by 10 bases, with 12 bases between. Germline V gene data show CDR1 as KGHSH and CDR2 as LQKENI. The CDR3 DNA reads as TGTGCCAGCTCACCATTGACCAGCAAGGAGCAGTTCTTC. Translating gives CASSPLTSKEQFF.

The CDR3 region is CASSYHNAQNNSPLHF. CDR3 DNA: TGTGCCAGCAGTTACCACAACGCCCAAAATAATTCACCCCTCCACTTT. The V gene is TRBV6-2 or TRBV6-3, the J gene TRBJ1-6; D gene ambiguous. The CDR3 is made up of 16 amino acids. V lost 2 bases and J lost 5, with 13 bases in between. Germline V gene lookup returns CDR1 MNHEY and CDR2 SVGEGT.

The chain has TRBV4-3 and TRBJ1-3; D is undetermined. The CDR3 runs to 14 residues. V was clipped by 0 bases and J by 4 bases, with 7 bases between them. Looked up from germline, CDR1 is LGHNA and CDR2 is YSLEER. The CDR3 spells CASSQEAAGNTIYF. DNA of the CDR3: TGCGCCAGCAGCCAAGAGGCTGCGGGAAACACCATATATTTT.

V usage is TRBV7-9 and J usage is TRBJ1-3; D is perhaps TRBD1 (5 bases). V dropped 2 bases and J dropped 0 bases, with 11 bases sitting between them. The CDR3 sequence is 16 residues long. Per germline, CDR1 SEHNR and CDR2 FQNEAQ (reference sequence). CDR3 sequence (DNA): TGTGCCAGCAGCTTAAGGACACCCAGCTCTGGAAACACCATATATTTT. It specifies CASSLRTPSSGNTIYF.

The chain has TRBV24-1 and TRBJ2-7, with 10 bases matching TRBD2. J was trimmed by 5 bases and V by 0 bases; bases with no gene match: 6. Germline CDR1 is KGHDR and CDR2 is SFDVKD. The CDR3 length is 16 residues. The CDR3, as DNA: TGTGCCACCAGTGATTTGGTAGCGGGAGGACGCCACGAGCAGTACTTC. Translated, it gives CATSDLVAGGRHEQYF.

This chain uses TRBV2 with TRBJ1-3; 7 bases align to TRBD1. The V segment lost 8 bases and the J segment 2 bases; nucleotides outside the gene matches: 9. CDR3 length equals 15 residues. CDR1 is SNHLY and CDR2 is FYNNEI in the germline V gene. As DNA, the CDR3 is TGTGCCAGCGTGGGACAGCCTGGTCCTGGAAACACCATATATTTT. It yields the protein CASVGQPGPGNTIYF.

The CDR3 loop is CASSPPPLNNEQFF. The CDR3 nucleotides are TGTGCCAGCAGTCCCCCACCCCTTAACAATGAGCAGTTCTTC. The rearrangement joins TRBV2 to TRBJ2-1; D gene ambiguous. The CDR3 is 14 residues long. CDR1 is SNHLY and CDR2 is FYNNEI in the germline V gene. With 5 bases removed from V and 5 bases from J, the gap between germline ends came to 13 bases.

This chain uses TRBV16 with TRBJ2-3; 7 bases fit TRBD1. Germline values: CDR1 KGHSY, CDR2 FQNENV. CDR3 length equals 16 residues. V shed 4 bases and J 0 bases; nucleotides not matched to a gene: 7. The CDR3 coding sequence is TGTGCCAGCAGCCCCGGACAGGTCTCTAGCACAGATACGCAGTATTTT. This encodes CASSPGQVSSTDTQYF.